The entry below describes one T cell receptor beta chain. The sample originates from a study of sequential checkpoint blockade in melanoma. The sample's treatment: randomized to nivolumab then ipilimumab (arm A) or the reverse (arm B). Live CD3+CD8+ CD19− CD56− cells were sorted from PBMCs. The protocol was immunoSEQ multiplex PCR, while the TCRdb copy is restricted to in-frame clones and leaves out a portion. The sample contains about 12,000 clones, around 79% of which appear only once. The germline gives CDR1 GTSNPN, CDR2 SVGIG (reference sequence). The CDR3 spans 15 residues. V dropped 0 bases and J dropped 5 bases, with 13 bases sitting between them.

Here the sequenced sample was CD8+ T cells sorted from blood (inferred from file names), taken from a patient given nivolumab and ipilimumab in sequence. The V call is TRBV30, the J call TRBJ2-2; D call uncertain. The receptor's source is a human donor with melanoma. The CDR3 loop reads CAWSVHLVGTGELFF. In DNA, the CDR3 is TGTGCCTGGAGTGTACATCTAGTTGGTACCGGGGAGCTGTTTTTT.